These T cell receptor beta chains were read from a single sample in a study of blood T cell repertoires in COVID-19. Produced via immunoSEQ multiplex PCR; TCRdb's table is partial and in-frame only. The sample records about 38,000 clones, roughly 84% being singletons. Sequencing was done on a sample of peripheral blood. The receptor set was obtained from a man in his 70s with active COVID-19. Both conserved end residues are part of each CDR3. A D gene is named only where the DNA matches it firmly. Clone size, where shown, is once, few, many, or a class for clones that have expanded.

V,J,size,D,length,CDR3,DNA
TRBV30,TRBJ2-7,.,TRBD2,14,CAWTGTSGTYEQYF,TGTGCCTGGACCGGGACTAGCGGGACTTACGAGCAGTACTTC
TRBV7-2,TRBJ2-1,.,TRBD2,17,CASSLGGLAVSDNEQFF,TGTGCCAGCAGCTTAGGAGGACTAGCGGTTTCCGACAATGAGCAGTTCTTC
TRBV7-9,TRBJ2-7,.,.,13,CASSLDAEGTALF,TGTGCCAGCAGCTTAGATGCGGAGGGGACAGCGCTTTTC
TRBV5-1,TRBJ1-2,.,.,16,CAPAAAPRGSSYGYTF,TGCGCTCCAGCAGCCGCCCCCCGGGGTAGTAGCTATGGCTACACCTTC
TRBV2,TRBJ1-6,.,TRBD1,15,CASSSQGQGNSPLHF,TGTGCCAGCAGCAGCCAGGGACAGGGCAATTCACCCCTCCACTTT
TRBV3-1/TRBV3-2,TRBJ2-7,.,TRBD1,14,CASSPWDRAYEQYF,TGTGCCAGCAGCCCGTGGGACAGGGCCTACGAGCAGTACTTC
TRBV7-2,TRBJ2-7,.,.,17,CASSSTALAYLAYEQYF,TGTGCCAGCAGCTCGACCGCACTAGCTTACCTCGCCTACGAGCAGTACTTC
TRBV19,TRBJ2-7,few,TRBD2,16,CASSPPGGTSGDEQYF,TGTGCCAGTAGTCCCCCCGGCGGGACTAGTGGGGACGAGCAGTACTTC
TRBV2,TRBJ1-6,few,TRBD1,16,CASSAIQGGDNSPLHF,TGTGCCAGCAGCGCCATTCAGGGGGGTGATAATTCACCCCTCCACTTT
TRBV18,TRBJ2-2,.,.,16,CASSPLQVGGAGELFF,TGTGCCAGCTCACCACTTCAGGTCGGAGGCGCCGGGGAGCTGTTTTTT
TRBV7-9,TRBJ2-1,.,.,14,CASSLSAGTHEQFF,TGTGCCAGCAGCTTAAGTGCGGGAACCCATGAGCAGTTCTTC
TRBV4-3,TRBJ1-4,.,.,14,CASSQDLGAAKLFF,TGCGCCAGCAGCCAAGATTTAGGGGCGGCAAAACTGTTTTTT
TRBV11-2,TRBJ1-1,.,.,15,CASSLAAGRYTEAFF,TGTGCCAGCAGCTTAGCGGCAGGGCGGTACACTGAAGCTTTCTTT
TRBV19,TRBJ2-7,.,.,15,CASSTEAGNDGEQYF,TGTGCCAGTAGTACCGAGGCCGGGAACGACGGAGAGCAGTACTTC
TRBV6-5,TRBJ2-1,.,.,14,CASSYTGQGGEQFF,TGTGCCAGCAGTTACACCGGACAGGGAGGGGAGCAGTTCTTC